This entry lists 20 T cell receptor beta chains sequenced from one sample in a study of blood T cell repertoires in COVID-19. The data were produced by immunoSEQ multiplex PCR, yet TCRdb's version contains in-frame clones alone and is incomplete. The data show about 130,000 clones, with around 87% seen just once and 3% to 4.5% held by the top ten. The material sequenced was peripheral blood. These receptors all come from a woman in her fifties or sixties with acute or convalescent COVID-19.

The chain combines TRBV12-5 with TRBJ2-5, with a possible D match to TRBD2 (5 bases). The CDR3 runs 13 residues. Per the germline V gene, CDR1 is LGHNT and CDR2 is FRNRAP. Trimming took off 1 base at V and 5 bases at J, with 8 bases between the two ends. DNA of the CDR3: TGTGCTAGTGGTTTGGGTAGAGGGGAGACCCAGTACTTC. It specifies CASGLGRGETQYF. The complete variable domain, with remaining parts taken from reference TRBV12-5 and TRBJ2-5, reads DARVTQTPRHKVTEMGQEVTMRCQPILGHNTVFWYRQTMMQGLELLAYFRNRAPLDDSGMPKDRFSAEMPDATLATLKIQPSEPRDSAVYFCASGLGRGETQYFGPGTRLLVL.

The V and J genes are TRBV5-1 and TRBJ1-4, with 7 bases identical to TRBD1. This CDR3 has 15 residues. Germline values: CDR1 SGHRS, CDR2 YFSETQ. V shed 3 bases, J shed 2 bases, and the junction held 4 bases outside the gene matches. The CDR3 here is CASSSSGQTNEKLFF. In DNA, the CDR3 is TGCGCCAGCAGCTCCTCGGGACAGACTAATGAAAAACTGTTTTTT.

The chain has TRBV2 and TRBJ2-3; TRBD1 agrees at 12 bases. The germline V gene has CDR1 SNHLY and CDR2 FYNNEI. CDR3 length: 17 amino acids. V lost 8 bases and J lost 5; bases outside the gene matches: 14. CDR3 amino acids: CASHFDEGQGAKDTQYF. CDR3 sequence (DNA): TGTGCCAGCCATTTCGACGAGGGACAGGGGGCGAAAGATACGCAGTATTTT.

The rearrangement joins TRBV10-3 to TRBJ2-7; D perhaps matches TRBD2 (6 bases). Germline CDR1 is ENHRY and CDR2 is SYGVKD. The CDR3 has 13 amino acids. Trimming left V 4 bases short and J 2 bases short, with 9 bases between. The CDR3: CAISASAAYEQYF. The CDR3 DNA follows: TGTGCCATCAGTGCTAGCGCTGCCTACGAGCAGTACTTC.

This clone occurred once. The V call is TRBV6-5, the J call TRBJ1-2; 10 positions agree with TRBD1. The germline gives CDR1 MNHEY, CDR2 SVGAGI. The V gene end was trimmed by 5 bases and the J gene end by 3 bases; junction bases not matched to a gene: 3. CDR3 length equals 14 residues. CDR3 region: CASSRTGGDYGYTF. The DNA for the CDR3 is TGTGCCAGCAGTCGGACAGGGGGAGACTATGGCTACACCTTC.

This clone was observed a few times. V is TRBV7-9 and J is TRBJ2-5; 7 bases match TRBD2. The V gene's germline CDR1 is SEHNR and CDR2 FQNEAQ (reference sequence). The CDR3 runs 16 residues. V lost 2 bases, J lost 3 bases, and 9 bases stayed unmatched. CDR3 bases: TGTGCCAGCAGCTTAATTGCCTGGGGGACTAAAGAGACCCAGTACTTC. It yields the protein CASSLIAWGTKETQYF.

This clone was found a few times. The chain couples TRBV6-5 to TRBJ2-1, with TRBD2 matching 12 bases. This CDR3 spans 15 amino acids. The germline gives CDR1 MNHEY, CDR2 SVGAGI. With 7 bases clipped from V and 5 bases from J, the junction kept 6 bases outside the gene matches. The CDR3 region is CASKGLAGGDNEQFF. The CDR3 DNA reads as TGTGCCAGCAAGGGTCTAGCGGGAGGGGACAATGAGCAGTTCTTC.

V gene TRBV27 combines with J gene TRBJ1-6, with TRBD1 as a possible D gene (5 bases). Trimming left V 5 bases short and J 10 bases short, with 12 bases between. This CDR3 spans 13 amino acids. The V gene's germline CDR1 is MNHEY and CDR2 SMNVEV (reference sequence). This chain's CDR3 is CASSLRGVSPLHF. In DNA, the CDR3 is TGTGCCAGCAGTCTCCGGGGGGTATCACCCCTCCACTTT.

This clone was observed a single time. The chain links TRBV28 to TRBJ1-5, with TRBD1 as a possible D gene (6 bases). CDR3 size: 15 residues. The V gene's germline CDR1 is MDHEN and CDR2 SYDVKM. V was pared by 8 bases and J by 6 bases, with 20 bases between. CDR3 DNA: TGTGCCAGCCAGTTAGGGGGGGCTTGGGGTCAGCCCCAGCATTTT. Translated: CASQLGGAWGQPQHF.

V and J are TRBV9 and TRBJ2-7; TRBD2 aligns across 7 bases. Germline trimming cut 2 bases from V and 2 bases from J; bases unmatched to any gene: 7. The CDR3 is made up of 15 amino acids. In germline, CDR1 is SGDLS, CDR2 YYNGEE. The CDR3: CASSVTGTTTYEQYF. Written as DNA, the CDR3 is TGTGCCAGCAGCGTGACCGGGACTACCACCTACGAGCAGTACTTC.

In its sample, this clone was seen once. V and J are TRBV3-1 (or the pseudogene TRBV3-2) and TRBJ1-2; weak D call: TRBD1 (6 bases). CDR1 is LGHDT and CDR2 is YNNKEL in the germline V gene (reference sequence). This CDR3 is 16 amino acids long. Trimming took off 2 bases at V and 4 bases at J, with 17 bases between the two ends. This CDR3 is CASSQMGGARGYGYTF. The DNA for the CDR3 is TGTGCCAGCAGCCAAATGGGGGGGGCCCGCGGCTATGGCTACACCTTC.

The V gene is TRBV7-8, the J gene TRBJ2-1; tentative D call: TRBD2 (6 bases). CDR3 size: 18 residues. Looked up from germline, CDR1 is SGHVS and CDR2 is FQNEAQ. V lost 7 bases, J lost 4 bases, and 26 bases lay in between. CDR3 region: CASTPALTVAEPYNEQFF. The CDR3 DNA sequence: TGTGCCAGCACCCCCGCCCTCACTGTAGCGGAGCCTTACAATGAGCAGTTCTTC.

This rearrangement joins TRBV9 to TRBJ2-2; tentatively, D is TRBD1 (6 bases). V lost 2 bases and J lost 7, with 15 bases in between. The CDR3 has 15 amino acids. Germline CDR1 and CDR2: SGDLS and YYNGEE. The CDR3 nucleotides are TGTGCCAGCAGCGTTCGAGGACAGTCTTTCGGGGAGCTGTTTTTT. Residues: CASSVRGQSFGELFF.

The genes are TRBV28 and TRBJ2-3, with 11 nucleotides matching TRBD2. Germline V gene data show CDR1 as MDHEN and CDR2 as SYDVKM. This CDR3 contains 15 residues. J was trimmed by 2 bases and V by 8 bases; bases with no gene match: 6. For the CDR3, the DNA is TGTGCCAGCGCCGGGACTAGCGGATCCACAGATACGCAGTATTTT. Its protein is CASAGTSGSTDTQYF.

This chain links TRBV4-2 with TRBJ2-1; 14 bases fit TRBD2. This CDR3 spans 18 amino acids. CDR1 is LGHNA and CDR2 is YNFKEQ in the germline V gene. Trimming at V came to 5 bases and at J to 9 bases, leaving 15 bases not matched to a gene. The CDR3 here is CASSLHSLQGLAGVEQFF. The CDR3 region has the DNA TGTGCCAGCAGCTTACACTCCCTCCAGGGACTAGCGGGAGTTGAGCAGTTCTTC.

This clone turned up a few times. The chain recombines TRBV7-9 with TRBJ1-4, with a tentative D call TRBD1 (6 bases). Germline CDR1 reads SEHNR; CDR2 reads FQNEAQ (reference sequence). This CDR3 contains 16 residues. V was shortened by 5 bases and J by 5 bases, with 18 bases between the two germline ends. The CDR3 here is CASSTEVGHANEKLFF. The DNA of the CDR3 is TGTGCCAGCAGCACCGAAGTGGGACACGCGAATGAAAAACTGTTTTTT.

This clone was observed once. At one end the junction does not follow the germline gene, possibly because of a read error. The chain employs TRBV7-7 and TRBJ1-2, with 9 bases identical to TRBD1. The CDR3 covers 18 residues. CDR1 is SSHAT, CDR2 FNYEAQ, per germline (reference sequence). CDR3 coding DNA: TGTGCTAGCAGCTTAGCAGGTCCCGGGACAGGGCGCTTTTATGGCTACACCTTC. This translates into CASSLAGPGTGRFYGYTF.

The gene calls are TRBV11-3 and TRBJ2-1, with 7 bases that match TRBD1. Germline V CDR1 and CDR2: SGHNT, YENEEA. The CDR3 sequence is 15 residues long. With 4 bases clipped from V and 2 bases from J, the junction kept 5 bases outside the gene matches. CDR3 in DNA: TGTGCCAGCAGCTCTAGGGGACAGCCCTACAATGAGCAGTTCTTC. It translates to CASSSRGQPYNEQFF.

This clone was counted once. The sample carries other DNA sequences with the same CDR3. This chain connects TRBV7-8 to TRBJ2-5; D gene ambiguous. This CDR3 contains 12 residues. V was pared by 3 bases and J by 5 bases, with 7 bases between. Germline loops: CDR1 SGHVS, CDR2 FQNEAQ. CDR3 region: CASSFLQETQYF. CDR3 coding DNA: TGTGCCAGCAGCTTTTTACAGGAGACCCAGTACTTC.

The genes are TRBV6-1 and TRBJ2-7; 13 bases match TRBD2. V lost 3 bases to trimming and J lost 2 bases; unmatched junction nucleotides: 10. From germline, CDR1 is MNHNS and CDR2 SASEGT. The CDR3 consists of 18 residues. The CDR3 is CASSDLPGLAGTPYEQYF. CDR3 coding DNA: TGTGCCAGCAGTGACCTTCCGGGACTAGCGGGGACCCCCTACGAGCAGTACTTC.